This entry concerns a single TCR beta chain. This sample stems from a study of blood T cell repertoires in COVID-19. The data were produced by immunoSEQ multiplex PCR, yet TCRdb's version contains in-frame clones alone and is incomplete. Of roughly 190,000 clones listed, 86% are singletons. Material for sequencing was PBMCs or T cells enriched from blood (not recorded which). The sequence came from a woman between 35 and 50 years old in a cohort exposed to, infected with or recovered from COVID-19 (not recorded which).

The CDR3 region is CASSLGRTGNTIYF. DNA for the CDR3: TGTGCCAGCAGCTTAGGCAGAACTGGAAACACCATATATTTT. The chain recombines TRBV7-6 with TRBJ1-3, with D unclear. V gave up 1 base and J gave up 2 bases, with 6 bases separating them. The CDR3 contains 14 residues. Germline CDR1 reads SGHVS; CDR2 reads FNYEAQ. The complete variable domain, with remaining parts taken from reference TRBV7-6 and TRBJ1-3, reads GAGVSQSPRYKVTKRGQDVALRCDPISGHVSLYWYRQALGQGPEFLTYFNYEAQQDKSGLPNDRFSAERPEGSISTLTIQRTEQRDSAMYRCASSLGRTGNTIYFGEGSWLTVV.